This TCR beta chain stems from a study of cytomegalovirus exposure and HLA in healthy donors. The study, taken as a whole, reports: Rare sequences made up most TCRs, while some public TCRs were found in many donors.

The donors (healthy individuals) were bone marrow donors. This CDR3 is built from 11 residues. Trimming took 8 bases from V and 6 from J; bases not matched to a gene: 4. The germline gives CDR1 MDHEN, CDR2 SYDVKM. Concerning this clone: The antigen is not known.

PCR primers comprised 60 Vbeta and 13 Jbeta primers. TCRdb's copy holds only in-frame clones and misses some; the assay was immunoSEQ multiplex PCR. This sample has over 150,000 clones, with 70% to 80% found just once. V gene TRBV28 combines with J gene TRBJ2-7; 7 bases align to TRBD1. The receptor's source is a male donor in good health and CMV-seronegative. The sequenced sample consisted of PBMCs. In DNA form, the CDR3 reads TGTGCCAGCCTGACAGGGCGCGAGCAGTACTTC. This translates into CASLTGREQYF.